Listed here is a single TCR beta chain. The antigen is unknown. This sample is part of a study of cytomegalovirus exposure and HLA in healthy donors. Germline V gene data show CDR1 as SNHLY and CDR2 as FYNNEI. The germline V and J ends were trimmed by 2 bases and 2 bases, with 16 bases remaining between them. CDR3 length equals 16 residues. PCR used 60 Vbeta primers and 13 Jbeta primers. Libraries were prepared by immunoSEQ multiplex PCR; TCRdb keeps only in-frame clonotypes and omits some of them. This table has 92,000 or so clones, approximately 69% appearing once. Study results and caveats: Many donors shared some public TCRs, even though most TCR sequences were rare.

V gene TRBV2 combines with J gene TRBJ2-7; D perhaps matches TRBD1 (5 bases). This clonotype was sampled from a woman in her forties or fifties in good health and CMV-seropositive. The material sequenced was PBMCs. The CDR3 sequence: CASSESGAAVPYEQYF. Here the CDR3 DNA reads TGTGCCAGCAGTGAATCTGGGGCAGCAGTCCCCTACGAGCAGTACTTC.